This T cell receptor (beta chain) was sequenced for a study of somatic mutations in cytotoxic T cells in rheumatoid arthritis (dated by TCRdb to between 2016 and 2019). Broadly, across the study: Patient peripheral blood (just under 31 ml EDTA) was drawn right after diagnosis and before any treatment started. Sorted V beta1+ cells also underwent TCRB sequencing, and some V beta antibody-stained T-cell populations were flow-sorted at nearly 100% purity on a FACSAria II or Sony SH800. Whether expanded CD8+ T-cell clones in untreated, newly diagnosed rheumatoid arthritis carry somatic mutations was the study question, and clonality was characterized with TCRB deep sequencing. A total of 65 rheumatoid arthritis patients and 15 to 25 healthy controls underwent TCRB deep sequencing. Patients and controls did not essentially differ in median age, which was nearly identical between the groups. The paper's findings and limits, for the study overall: It was unknown which antigens the expanded CD8+ clones targeted, and their absence from virus-specific databases did not exclude viral specificity. In about an eighth of the roughly 60 patients the largest CD8+ clone exceeded 20% of CD8+ cells, and several identical CD8+ TCRB sequences were shared between blood and synovial fluid. There was no significant difference in CD8+ T-cell clonality between rheumatoid arthritis patients and age-matched healthy controls. Healthy controls showed no age-related increase in CD8+ clonality, whereas patients did (Spearman r ≈ 0.49). The slight TRBV07 underrepresentation in patients was not adjusted for multiple comparisons.

As for this clone: Its specific antigen is unknown. Base qualities are missing; no much larger clone stands one base away.

CD4+ and CD8+ cells were isolated by positive magnetic bead selection on an AutoMACS, and purity was checked by flow cytometry. After a first flow cytometry screen using a TCR V beta antibody panel, clonal expansions were characterized through TCRB deep sequencing of sorted CD8+ fractions. Ficoll-Paque PLUS density gradient separation was used to isolate peripheral blood mononuclear cells. Using Nucleospin Tissue or Tissue XS kits, DNA was extracted from CD4-enriched, CD8-enriched or PBMC samples, with quantification by a Qubit 2.0 fluorometer. The immunoSEQ assay was applied to genomic DNA for TCRB CDR3 sequencing. In the paper's pipeline: Published virus-specific TCRB sequences were compared with patient CD8+ clones larger than 1%, and only a few matches were found. The analyses included only productive TCRB rearrangements. Clonality was expressed as a Shannon entropy-based productive clonality index, with each clone defined by a unique TCRB CDR3 sequence. The template counts of each clone relative to the total templates per sample were used to calculate repertoire overlap between two samples. Flow cytometry-measured V-gene usage correlated with V-gene usage from TCRB sequencing, with a Spearman r of 0.61. Drawn from immuneACCESS, this table holds only the in-frame rearrangements with V and J called that TCRdb kept. Clones are partly lost; checked studies trace under half to an unresolved V gene and leave the rest unexplained. V, J and clone size reflect that table, while D and trimming were determined from the DNA. Here the sample has approximately 17,000 clones; more than 75% occur a single time. The ten biggest clones cover 20% to 25% of the sample.

Its CDR3 holds 19 amino acids, cysteine through phenylalanine. Here the CDR3 DNA is all that survives: 57 bases in frame from base 1. V is pruned by 6 bases and J by 2 bases, leaving 17 bases of the junction without a gene match. CDR1 and CDR2 are drawn from the germline V gene: ENHRY, SYGVKD. This TCR was sampled from an adult with rheumatoid arthritis. This receptor chain uses TRBV10-3 and TRBJ2-3, and 10 junction bases match TRBD2. Sequencing input: CD8+ T cells sorted from blood. The DNA reads as follows: TGTGCCATCAGAGAGATGAGCGGGAGGGACCATAGCACCACAGATACGCAGTATTTT. This translates into CAIREMSGRDHSTTDTQYF.